The entry that follows covers one T cell receptor beta chain sequence. Produced via immunoSEQ multiplex PCR; TCRdb's table is partial and in-frame only. The sample lists 58,000 or so clones; approximately 92% were seen once. This entry comes from a study of T cell changes during pregnancy in multiple sclerosis. CDR3 size: 15 residues. Per germline, CDR1 SGHTA and CDR2 FQGNSA. V lost 3 bases, J lost 8 bases, and 4 bases stayed unmatched. The source of this sequence is a female donor with multiple sclerosis, enrolled in a pregnancy study. The J gene is TRBJ2-1, the V gene TRBV7-2, with 13 bases fitting TRBD2. Sample: peripheral blood, taken in the first trimester of pregnancy. CDR3 amino acids: CASSFTSGRVHEQFF. In DNA form, the CDR3 reads TGTGCCAGCAGCTTTACTAGCGGGAGGGTCCATGAGCAGTTCTTC.